This is a list of T cell receptor beta chains from one sample in a study of T cell changes during pregnancy in multiple sclerosis. TCRdb keeps only in-frame clones here, not all; method: immunoSEQ multiplex PCR. The sample lists over 55,000 clones; around 92% were seen once. Sequencing used CD8+ T cells from peripheral blood mononuclear cells, obtained in the third trimester of pregnancy. The receptors stem from a female donor in good health, enrolled as a control in a pregnancy study. The conserved cysteine and the conserved F or W are not part of the CDR3 here.

V gene: TRBV11-3; J gene: TRBJ2-6; CDR3 protein: ASSYLEGGPADVLT
V gene: TRBV7-3; J gene: TRBJ2-5; CDR3 protein: ASSLTPSETQY
V gene: TRBV7-9; J gene: TRBJ2-3; CDR3 protein: ASSPADSGDTQY
V gene: TRBV11-3; J gene: TRBJ2-7; CDR3 protein: ASSFEFGRGVYEQY
V gene: TRBV7-9; J gene: TRBJ2-5; CDR3 protein: ASSFGTSGIETQY
V gene: TRBV14; J gene: TRBJ1-1; CDR3 protein: ASSPGRNSLGDTEAF
V gene: TRBV5-5; J gene: TRBJ2-7; CDR3 protein: ASSLYSGTVYEQY
V gene: TRBV27; J gene: TRBJ1-1; CDR3 protein: ASSQAGQGVEAF
V gene: TRBV4-3; J gene: TRBJ1-3; CDR3 protein: ASSQDPADISGNTIY
V gene: TRBV27; J gene: TRBJ1-1; CDR3 protein: ASSLGGGTEAF
V gene: TRBV6-1; J gene: TRBJ2-4; CDR3 protein: ASSEDGVLAKNIQY
V gene: TRBV4-3; J gene: TRBJ2-3; CDR3 protein: ASSQLHPASNPSTDTQY
V gene: TRBV18; J gene: TRBJ2-5; CDR3 protein: ASSPTHVSGQGGQETQY
V gene: TRBV7-9; J gene: TRBJ1-1; CDR3 protein: ASSSILSTEAF
V gene: TRBV5-6; J gene: TRBJ1-4; CDR3 protein: ASSLAQEGEKLF
V gene: TRBV4-3; J gene: TRBJ2-3; CDR3 protein: ASSRAGGTTDTQY
V gene: TRBV4-1; J gene: TRBJ1-5; CDR3 protein: ASSQGQGVQPQH
V gene: TRBV13; J gene: TRBJ2-7; CDR3 protein: ASSSQGSYEQY
V gene: TRBV6-1; J gene: TRBJ2-7; CDR3 protein: ASSERGNSYEQY
V gene: TRBV6-4; J gene: TRBJ2-2; CDR3 protein: ATTSGSTGELF
V gene: TRBV29-1; J gene: TRBJ2-7; CDR3 protein: SVAVLGRGSYEQY
V gene: TRBV6-5; J gene: TRBJ2-1; CDR3 protein: ASRQASSYNEQF
V gene: TRBV27; J gene: TRBJ1-1; CDR3 protein: ASSQGGTEAF
V gene: TRBV25-1; J gene: TRBJ2-7; CDR3 protein: ASSEYGAYEQY
V gene: TRBV4-3; J gene: TRBJ2-1; CDR3 protein: ASSQAPTSGFYNEQF
V gene: TRBV7-2; J gene: TRBJ1-3; CDR3 protein: ASSPHGDIRVSGNTIY
V gene: TRBV4-3; J gene: TRBJ2-7; CDR3 protein: ASSQERISEQY
V gene: TRBV30; J gene: TRBJ1-1; CDR3 protein: AWSVGGTEAF
V gene: TRBV2; J gene: TRBJ1-1; CDR3 protein: ASSEFSGTGPSTEAF
V gene: TRBV9; J gene: TRBJ1-4; CDR3 protein: ASSAGGATNEKLF
V gene: TRBV6-1; J gene: TRBJ2-7; CDR3 protein: ASRKTLIVEQY
V gene: TRBV7-9; J gene: TRBJ1-5; CDR3 protein: ASSPPTSLFQPQH
V gene: TRBV11-2; J gene: TRBJ1-2; CDR3 protein: ASSFYSERDRVGYT
V gene: TRBV4-3; J gene: TRBJ1-2; CDR3 protein: ASSQDEDRSYGYT
V gene: TRBV5-6; J gene: TRBJ2-2; CDR3 protein: ASSLTVGSGELF
V gene: TRBV10-2; J gene: TRBJ2-1; CDR3 protein: ASSDRAGGGEQF